The source of this T cell receptor (beta chain) is a study of blood T cells in healthy people across ages. V was clipped by 1 base and J by 5 bases; unmatched bases: 5. The CDR3 extends over 16 amino acids. Germline V lookup: CDR1 MGHRA, CDR2 YSYEKL. The use of a sample-barcoded 5' primer and a J-beta primer mix characterized a second PCR of about 7 to 12 cycles. A single record per CDR3 protein comes from TCRdb applying MiXCR to the 5' RACE reads. The repertoire includes about 570,000 distinct CDR3 sequences, about 27% of them detected once, and 3% to 4% sits in the top ten. The sample holds a few counts of this clonotype. These data were also reused for a study on T cells of mothers and their children.

The sample was blood. The chain employs TRBV4-1 and TRBJ2-5; 12 bases map to TRBD2. The receptor's source is a boy aged 2 to 10 in good health. Written as DNA, the CDR3 is TGCGCCAGCAGCCAAGTCCTAGCGGGGGGGCCGGAGACCCAGTACTTC. It is translated as CASSQVLAGGPETQYF.